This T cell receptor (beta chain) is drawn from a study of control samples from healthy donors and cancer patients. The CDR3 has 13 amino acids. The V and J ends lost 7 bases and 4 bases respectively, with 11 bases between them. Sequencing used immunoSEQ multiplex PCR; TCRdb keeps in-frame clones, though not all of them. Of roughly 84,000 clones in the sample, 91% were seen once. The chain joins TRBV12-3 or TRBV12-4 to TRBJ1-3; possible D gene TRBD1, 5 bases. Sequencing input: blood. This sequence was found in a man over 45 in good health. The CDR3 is CASIGAGGNTIYF. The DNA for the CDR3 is TGTGCCAGCATTGGGGCGGGGGGAAACACCATATATTTT.